The clone carrying this TCR beta chain was detected a few times. The antigen is not known. PCR primers comprised 60 Vbeta and 13 Jbeta primers. TCRdb's copy holds only in-frame clones and misses some; the assay was immunoSEQ multiplex PCR. The sample holds approximately 110,000 clones; 75% to 85% are singletons and the top ten take 1.9%. The sample comes from a study of cytomegalovirus exposure and HLA in healthy donors. The V gene end was trimmed by 5 bases and the J gene end by 8 bases; junction bases not matched to a gene: 12. Germline CDR1 reads SGHVS; CDR2 reads FQNEAQ. This CDR3 contains 16 residues. Study-wide results and caveats: The study listed roughly 160 cytomegalovirus-associated TCR beta chains. The likely origin of a cluster of highly shared sequence variants was a sequencing artifact. Later examination showed HLA-associated TCR beta chains had greater clonal expansion than equally common others. Both high specificity and high sensitivity reportedly marked the classifier's diagnosis of cytomegalovirus status.

Sequencing was carried out using PBMCs. The sequence derives from a man aged 50-60 years in good health and CMV-seronegative. The chain is built from TRBV7-8 and TRBJ2-1; 10 nucleotides line up with TRBD2. The CDR3, as DNA: TGTGCCAGCAGCCCATCATTTAGCGGGGGGACGGATGAGCAGTTCTTC. Residues: CASSPSFSGGTDEQFF.